Presented here are 16 T cell receptor beta chains from one specimen sequenced in a study of blood T cell repertoires in COVID-19. Clones were read by immunoSEQ multiplex PCR, and TCRdb kept only the in-frame ones, dropping some. The sample lists over 140,000 clones; roughly four fifths were seen once. The source material was peripheral blood. The receptor set was obtained from an elderly woman with active or convalescent COVID-19.

The rearrangement uses TRBV18 and TRBJ1-2, with TRBD1 matching 10 bases. The CDR3 runs 15 residues. Germline CDR1 KGHSH, CDR2 LQKENI. V dropped 5 bases and J dropped 8; count of bases not matched to a gene: 11. The CDR3 sequence is CASSFTGTGEKGYTF. The CDR3 nucleotides read TGTGCCAGCTCATTCACCGGGACAGGGGAGAAAGGCTACACCTTC.

The chain employs TRBV3-1 (or the pseudogene TRBV3-2) and TRBJ1-3; possibly TRBD1 for D (5 bases). The CDR3 is 15 residues long. Germline V gene lookup returns CDR1 LGHDT and CDR2 YNNKEL (reference sequence). The V and J ends lost 1 base and 2 bases respectively, with 9 bases between them. CDR3 DNA: TGTGCCAGCAGCCAAGTTTGGGGGGCTGGAAACACCATATATTTT. This encodes CASSQVWGAGNTIYF.

In its sample, this clone was seen a few times. The rearrangement links TRBV29-1 to TRBJ1-1; no definite D call. The germline CDR1 and CDR2 sequences are SQVTM and ANQGSEA. V lost 1 base, J lost 0 bases, and 9 bases lay in between. The CDR3 has 14 amino acids. DNA for the CDR3: TGCAGCGTTGAAGTTATCAGTATGAACACTGAAGCTTTCTTT. This codes for CSVEVISMNTEAFF.

The CDR3 DNA follows: TGTGCCAGCAGCTCGGGACGGGGGACAGGGGTGGATGGCTACACCTTC. Translated: CASSSGRGTGVDGYTF. The chain couples TRBV5-4 to TRBJ1-2, with 10 bases lining up with TRBD1. Germline V CDR1 and CDR2: SGHNT, YYREEE (reference sequence). Trimming at V came to 3 bases and at J to 6 bases, leaving 11 bases not matched to a gene. This CDR3 has 16 amino acids.

This CDR3 reads CAWSGAGRSGNTIYF. CDR3 nucleotides: TGTGCCTGGAGTGGGGCGGGGCGCTCTGGAAACACCATATATTTT. The chain links TRBV30 to TRBJ1-3; weak D call: TRBD1 (5 bases). The V end lost 1 base, the J end lost 0 bases, and 10 bases lay between the germline ends. The germline V gene encodes CDR1 GTSNPN and CDR2 SVGIG (reference sequence). The CDR3 consists of 15 residues.

V is TRBV7-9 and J is TRBJ1-1; D is unresolved. Per germline, CDR1 SEHNR and CDR2 FQNEAQ (reference sequence). This CDR3 has 12 residues. Between the trimmed V and J ends, which lost 4 bases and 5 bases, there was a span of 8 bases. CDR3 loop: CASSSYGTEAFF. In nucleotides, the CDR3 is TGTGCCAGCAGCTCCTACGGGACTGAAGCTTTCTTT.

V is TRBV6-5 and J is TRBJ1-1; TRBD1 matches at 8 bases. This CDR3 spans 14 amino acids. Per germline, CDR1 MNHEY and CDR2 SVGAGI. Trimming removed 6 bases from V and 6 bases from J; junction bases left unmatched: 9. Here the CDR3 DNA reads TGTGCCAGCAGCCGCGGGACAGGACAACCTGAAGCTTTCTTT. As protein: CASSRGTGQPEAFF.

J is TRBJ1-3 and V is TRBV6-6; possible D gene TRBD1, 5 bases. There are 16 residues in the CDR3. Germline CDR1 MNHNY, CDR2 SVGAGI (reference sequence). The V end lost 6 bases, the J end lost 0 bases, and 15 bases lay between the germline ends. CDR3 DNA sequence: TGTGCCAGCAGCAGACAGATTCCCGACTCTGGAAACACCATATATTTT. It encodes CASSRQIPDSGNTIYF.

The chain joins TRBV18 to TRBJ1-2, with 7 nucleotides matching TRBD1. The CDR3 is 15 amino acids. Germline V lookup: CDR1 KGHSH, CDR2 LQKENI. With V trimmed by 2 bases and J by 6 bases, 9 bases remained unmatched. CDR3: CASSPYDRVEHGYTF. As DNA, the CDR3 is TGTGCCAGCTCACCATACGACAGGGTTGAGCATGGCTACACCTTC.

This clone was seen a handful of times. The chain recombines TRBV10-3 with TRBJ1-1; D perhaps matches TRBD1 (5 bases). V dropped 3 bases and J dropped 5 bases, with 19 bases sitting between them. CDR3 length: 16 amino acids. The germline CDR1 and CDR2 sequences are ENHRY and SYGVKD. DNA of the CDR3: TGTGCCATCAGTGATTCCGGGACCTCCGGGGGAACTGAAGCTTTCTTT. Translating it yields CAISDSGTSGGTEAFF.

The chain links TRBV19 to TRBJ1-1, with D maybe TRBD1 (5 bases). The CDR3 runs 14 residues. CDR1 and CDR2 (germline): LNHDA, SQIVND (reference sequence). V was clipped by 3 bases and J by 4 bases, with 12 bases between them. Here the CDR3 reads CASSIQGVGTEAFF. The CDR3 DNA is TGTGCCAGTAGTATCCAAGGGGTTGGCACTGAAGCTTTCTTT.

This clone was seen a single time. The rearrangement uses TRBV28 and TRBJ1-6, with no clear D. CDR3 length: 17 amino acids. Trimming stripped 2 bases from V and 9 bases from J, with 20 bases between. Germline loops: CDR1 MDHEN, CDR2 SYDVKM. The CDR3: CASSLGSDFSLGSPLHF. CDR3 sequence (DNA): TGTGCCAGCAGTTTAGGGTCGGACTTCAGTCTTGGTTCACCCCTCCACTTT.

This chain uses TRBV19 with TRBJ2-1; maybe TRBD2 (5 bases). The CDR3 is 14 amino acids. Germline CDR1 and CDR2: LNHDA and SQIVND (reference sequence). Trimming removed 3 bases at V and 0 bases at J, with 6 bases between. The CDR3 sequence is CASSMGSSYNEQFF. The CDR3 nucleotides are TGTGCCAGTAGTATGGGGAGCTCCTACAATGAGCAGTTCTTC.

This sequence joins TRBV7-9 and TRBJ2-3; D might be TRBD2 (5 bases). Germline-derived CDR1 and CDR2 are SEHNR and FQNEAQ (reference sequence). Between the trimmed V and J ends, which lost 2 bases and 6 bases, there was a span of 12 bases. The CDR3 is 14 amino acids. The CDR3 protein is CASSLISVLDTQYF. The CDR3 region has the DNA TGTGCCAGCAGCTTAATTAGCGTCTTGGATACGCAGTATTTT.

This chain uses TRBV3-1 (or the pseudogene TRBV3-2) with TRBJ2-7; D remains unclear. V dropped 1 base and J dropped 2 bases, with 9 bases sitting between them. Germline V lookup: CDR1 LGHDT, CDR2 YNNKEL (reference sequence). The CDR3 totals 14 residues. The CDR3 sequence is CASSQAAGPYEQYF. Written as DNA, the CDR3 is TGTGCCAGCAGCCAAGCCGCAGGTCCCTACGAGCAGTACTTC.

This chain connects TRBV18 to TRBJ2-7; 8 nucleotides line up with TRBD1. Germline V CDR1 and CDR2: KGHSH, LQKENI. There are 19 residues in the CDR3. The V segment lost 4 bases and the J segment 0 bases; nucleotides outside the gene matches: 17. The CDR3 here is CASSHSTGRGPSSSYEQYF. CDR3 nucleotides: TGTGCCAGCTCACACTCGACGGGCAGGGGGCCTTCTAGCTCCTACGAGCAGTACTTC.